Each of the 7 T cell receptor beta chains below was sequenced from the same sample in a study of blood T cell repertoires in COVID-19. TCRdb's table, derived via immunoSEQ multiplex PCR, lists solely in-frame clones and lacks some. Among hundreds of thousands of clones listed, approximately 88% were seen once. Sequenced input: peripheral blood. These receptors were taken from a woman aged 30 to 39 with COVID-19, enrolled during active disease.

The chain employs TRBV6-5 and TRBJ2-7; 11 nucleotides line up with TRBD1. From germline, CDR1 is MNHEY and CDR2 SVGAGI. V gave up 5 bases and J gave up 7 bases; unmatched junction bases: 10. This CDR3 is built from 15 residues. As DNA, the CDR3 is TGTGCCAGCAGTAAAAAAGGACAGGGGGCAGGGGAGCAGTACGTC. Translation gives CASSKKGQGAGEQYV.

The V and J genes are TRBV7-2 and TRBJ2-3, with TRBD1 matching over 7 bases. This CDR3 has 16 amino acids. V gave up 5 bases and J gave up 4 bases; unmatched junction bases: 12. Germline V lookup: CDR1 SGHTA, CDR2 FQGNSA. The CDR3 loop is CASSLEGALGSDTQYF. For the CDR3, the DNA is TGTGCCAGCAGCCTCGAGGGGGCGTTGGGTTCAGATACGCAGTATTTT. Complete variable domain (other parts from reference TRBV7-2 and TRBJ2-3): GAGVSQSPSNKVTEKGKDVELRCDPISGHTALYWYRQSLGQGLEFLIYFQGNSAPDKSGLPSDRFSAERTGGSVSTLTIQRTQQEDSAVYLCASSLEGALGSDTQYFGPGTRLTVL.

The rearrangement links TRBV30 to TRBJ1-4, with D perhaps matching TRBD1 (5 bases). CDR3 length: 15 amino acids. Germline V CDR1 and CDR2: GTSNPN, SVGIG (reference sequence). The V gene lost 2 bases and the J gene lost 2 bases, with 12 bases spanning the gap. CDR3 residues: CAWSNRGGTNEKLFF. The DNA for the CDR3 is TGTGCCTGGAGTAACCGGGGGGGGACTAATGAAAAACTGTTTTTT.

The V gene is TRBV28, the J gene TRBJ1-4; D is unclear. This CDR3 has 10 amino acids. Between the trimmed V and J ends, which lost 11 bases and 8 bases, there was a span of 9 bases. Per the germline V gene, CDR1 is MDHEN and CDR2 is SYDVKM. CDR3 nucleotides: TGTGCCCTTGGCGGCGAAAAACTGTTTTTT. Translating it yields CALGGEKLFF. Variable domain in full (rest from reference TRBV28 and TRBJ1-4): DVKVTQSSRYLVKRTGEKVFLECVQDMDHENMFWYRQDPGLGLRLIYFSYDVKMKEKGDIPEGYSVSREKKERFSLILESASTNQTSMYLCALGGEKLFFGSGTQLSVL.

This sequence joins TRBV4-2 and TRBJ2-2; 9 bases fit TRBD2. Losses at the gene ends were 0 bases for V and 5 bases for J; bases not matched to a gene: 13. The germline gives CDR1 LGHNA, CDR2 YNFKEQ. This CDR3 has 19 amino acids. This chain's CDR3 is CASSQDRGSGGFRTGELFF. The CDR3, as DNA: TGTGCCAGCAGCCAAGATAGAGGTAGCGGGGGCTTCCGGACCGGGGAGCTGTTTTTT.

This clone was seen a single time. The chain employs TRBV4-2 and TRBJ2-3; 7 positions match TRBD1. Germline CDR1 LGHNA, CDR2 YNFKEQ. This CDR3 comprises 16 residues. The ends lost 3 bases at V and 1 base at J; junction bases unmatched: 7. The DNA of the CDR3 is TGTGCCAGCAGCCAGGTCGACAGGGTCGGCACAGATACGCAGTATTTT. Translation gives CASSQVDRVGTDTQYF.

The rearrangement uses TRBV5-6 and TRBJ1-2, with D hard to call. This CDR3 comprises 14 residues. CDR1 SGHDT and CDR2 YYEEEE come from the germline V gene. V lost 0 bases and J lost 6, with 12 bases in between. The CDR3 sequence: CASSLVGREDGYTF. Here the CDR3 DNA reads TGTGCCAGCAGCTTGGTAGGCCGGGAAGATGGCTACACCTTC. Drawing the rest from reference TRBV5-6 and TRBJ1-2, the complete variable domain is DAGVTQSPTHLIKTRGQQVTLRCSPKSGHDTVSWYQQALGQGPQFIFQYYEEEERQRGNFPDRFSGHQFPNYSSELNVNALLLGDSALYLCASSLVGREDGYTFGSGTRLTVV.